The clone carrying this TCR beta chain showed up just a few times. These data originate in a study of T cells in Graves' hyperthyroidism and ophthalmopathy. RNA transcripts served as the template for amplifying TCR beta CDR3 regions. Carried out on the TCR CDR3, a first-round RT-PCR used the HTBI primer set. TCRdb independently ran MiXCR on the multiplex PCR reads; one entry per CDR3 protein. The sample shows about 640,000 distinct CDR3 sequences, less than 25% of them seen only once. The sequence was obtained from a young man with Graves' ophthalmopathy. Sequencing used blood.

CDR3 coding DNA: TGCAGTGCTAGAGCTAAAAACAGGGACCCCTACGAGCAGTACTTC. Residues: CSARAKNRDPYEQYF. The rearrangement joins TRBV20-1 to TRBJ2-7, with D possibly TRBD1 on 6 matching bases. The V gene's germline CDR1 is DFQATT and CDR2 SNEGSKA (reference sequence). CDR3 length equals 15 residues. The germline V and J ends were trimmed by 1 base and 2 bases, with 15 bases remaining between them.